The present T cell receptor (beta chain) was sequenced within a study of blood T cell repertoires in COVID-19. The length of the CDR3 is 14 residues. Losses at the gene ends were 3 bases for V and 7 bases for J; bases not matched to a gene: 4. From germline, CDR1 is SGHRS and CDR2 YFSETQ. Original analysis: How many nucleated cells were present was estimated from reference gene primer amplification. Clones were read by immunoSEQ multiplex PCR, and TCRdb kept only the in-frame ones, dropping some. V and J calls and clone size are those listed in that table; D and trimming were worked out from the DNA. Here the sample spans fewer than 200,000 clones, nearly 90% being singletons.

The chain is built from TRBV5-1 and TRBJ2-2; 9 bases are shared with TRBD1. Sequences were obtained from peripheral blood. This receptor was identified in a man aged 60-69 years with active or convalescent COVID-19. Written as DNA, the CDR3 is TGCGCCAGCAGCTCGGGACAGGGCGGCGGGGAGCTGTTTTTT. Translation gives CASSSGQGGGELFF. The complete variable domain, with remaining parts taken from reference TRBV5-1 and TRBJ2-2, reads KAGVTQTPRYLIKTRGQQVTLSCSPISGHRSVSWYQQTPGQGLQFLFEYFSETQRNKGNFPGRFSGRQFSNSRSEMNVSTLELGDSALYLCASSSGQGGGELFFGEGSRLTVL.